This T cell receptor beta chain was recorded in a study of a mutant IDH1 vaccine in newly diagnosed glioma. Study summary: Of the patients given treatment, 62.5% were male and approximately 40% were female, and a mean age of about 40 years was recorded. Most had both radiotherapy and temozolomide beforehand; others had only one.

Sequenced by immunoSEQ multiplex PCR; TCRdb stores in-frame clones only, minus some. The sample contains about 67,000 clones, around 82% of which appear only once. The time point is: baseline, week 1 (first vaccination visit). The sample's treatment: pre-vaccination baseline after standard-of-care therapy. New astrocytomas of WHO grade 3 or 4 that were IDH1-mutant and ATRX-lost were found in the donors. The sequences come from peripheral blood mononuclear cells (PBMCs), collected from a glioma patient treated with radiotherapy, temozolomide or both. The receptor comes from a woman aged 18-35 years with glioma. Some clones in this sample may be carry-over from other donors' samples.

The CDR3: CASSDVTGARQPQHF. The CDR3 DNA reads TGTGCCAGCAGCGATGTGACAGGGGCACGTCAGCCCCAGCATTTT. J is TRBJ1-5 and V is TRBV2, with TRBD1 matching over 8 bases. V shed 6 bases and J 6 bases; nucleotides not matched to a gene: 10. The germline V gene has CDR1 SNHLY and CDR2 FYNNEI. This CDR3 contains 15 residues.